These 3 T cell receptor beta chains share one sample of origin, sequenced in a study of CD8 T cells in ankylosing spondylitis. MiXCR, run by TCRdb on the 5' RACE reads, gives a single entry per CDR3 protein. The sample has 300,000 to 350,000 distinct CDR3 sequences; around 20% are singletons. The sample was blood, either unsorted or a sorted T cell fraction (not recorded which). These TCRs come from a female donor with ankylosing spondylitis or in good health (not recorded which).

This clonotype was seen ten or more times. The CDR3 sequence is CASSLGQDGYGYTF. In DNA form, the CDR3 reads TGTGCCAGCAGTTTAGGTCAGGATGGCTATGGCTACACCTTC. The genes are TRBV12-3 or TRBV12-4 and TRBJ1-2; D is unclear. V gave up 1 base and J gave up 4 bases, with 10 bases separating them. The CDR3 spans 14 residues.

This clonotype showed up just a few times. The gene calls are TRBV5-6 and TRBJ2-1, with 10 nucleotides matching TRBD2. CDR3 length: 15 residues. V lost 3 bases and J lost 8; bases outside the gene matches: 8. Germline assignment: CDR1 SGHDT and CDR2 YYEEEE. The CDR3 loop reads CASSSPGLAVYEQFF. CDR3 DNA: TGTGCCAGCAGCTCCCCCGGACTAGCGGTATATGAGCAGTTCTTC.

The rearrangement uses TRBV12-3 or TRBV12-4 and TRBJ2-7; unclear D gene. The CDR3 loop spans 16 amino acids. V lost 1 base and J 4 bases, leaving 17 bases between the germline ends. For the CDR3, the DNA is TGTGCCAGCAGTTTAGGGGGTTTTCCCGGACGGTACGAGCAGTACTTC. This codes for CASSLGGFPGRYEQYF.